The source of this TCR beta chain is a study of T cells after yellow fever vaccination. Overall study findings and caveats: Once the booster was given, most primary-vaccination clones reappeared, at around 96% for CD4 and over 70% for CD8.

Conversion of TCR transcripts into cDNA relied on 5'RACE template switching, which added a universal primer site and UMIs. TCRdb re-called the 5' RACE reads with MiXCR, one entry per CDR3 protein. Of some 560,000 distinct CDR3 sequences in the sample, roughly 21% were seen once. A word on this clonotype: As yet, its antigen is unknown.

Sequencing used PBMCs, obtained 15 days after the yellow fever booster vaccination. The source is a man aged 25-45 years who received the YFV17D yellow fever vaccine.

CDR3 in amino acids: CASSLSGYGGAFF. The CDR3 coding sequence is TGTGCCAGCAGTTTATCAGGGTATGGTGGCGCTTTCTTT. This chain uses TRBV12-3 or TRBV12-4 with TRBJ1-1, with TRBD1 as a possible D gene (5 bases). The CDR3 is made up of 13 amino acids. The V gene lost 2 bases and the J gene lost 11 bases, with 15 bases spanning the gap.